The 17 T cell receptor beta chains reported below all come from one sample, sequenced in a study of blood T cell repertoires in COVID-19 (TCRdb year 2020). Receptors were amplified or captured by the immunoSEQ multiplex PCR assay. Entries here come from immuneACCESS through TCRdb and include only in-frame sequences with V and J called. Some clones fail to appear in such tables; in the studies checked, an unresolved V gene covers under half of the shortfall, and the cause of the remainder is unknown. Within this sample are fewer than 500,000 clones, with 81% of them counted one time only. Under 1.2% of the sample is taken by the ten largest. Material for sequencing was peripheral blood. These receptors came from a human donor with acute or convalescent COVID-19. The donor label of this sample is uncertain.

The chain uses TRBV2 and TRBJ1-2; 8 nucleotides match TRBD1. This CDR3 has 18 amino acids. The V gene's germline CDR1 is SNHLY and CDR2 FYNNEI. The junction had 18 bases not matched to a gene; V was cut back by 2 bases and J by 7 bases. This CDR3 reads CASSERLRQGTRRSGYTF. The CDR3 nucleotides are TGTGCCAGCAGTGAAAGGTTACGACAGGGGACCCGGAGGAGTGGCTACACCTTC.

This clone occurred a few times. The chain combines TRBV7-9 with TRBJ1-1, with 12 positions matching TRBD1. The CDR3 runs to 17 residues. Germline V gene data show CDR1 as SEHNR and CDR2 as FQNEAQ (reference sequence). Unmatched junction bases numbered 12, after V lost 6 bases and J lost 4 bases. The CDR3, as DNA: TGTGCCAGCAGAATCCGGGACAGGGGGCGCCAACTCACTGAAGCTTTCTTT. Encoded protein: CASRIRDRGRQLTEAFF.

The sample holds a few counts of this clone. The chain carries TRBV4-1 and TRBJ2-2; tentatively, D is TRBD2 (6 bases). This CDR3 spans 14 amino acids. V was shortened by 1 base and J by 4 bases, with 7 bases between the two germline ends. Per the germline V gene, CDR1 is MGHRA and CDR2 is YSYEKL. CDR3 sequence (DNA): TGCGCCAGCAGCCAAGGCGGGATCACCGGGGAGCTGTTTTTT. Amino acids: CASSQGGITGELFF.

This clone is a singleton in its sample. For the CDR3, the DNA is TGTGCCAGCAGCTCCGGGACAGCTAAGACCTCTGGAAACACCATATATTTT. Translating gives CASSSGTAKTSGNTIYF. This chain uses TRBV7-9 with TRBJ1-3; 7 nucleotides agree with TRBD1. The CDR3 covers 17 residues. Trimming cost V 4 bases and J 0 bases; bases outside gene matches: 9. Germline CDR1 SEHNR, CDR2 FQNEAQ (reference sequence).

V gene TRBV5-1 combines with J gene TRBJ1-6, with 9 bases lining up with TRBD1. Germline V gene lookup returns CDR1 SGHRS and CDR2 YFSETQ. With V trimmed by 0 bases and J by 0 bases, 1 base remained unmatched. The length of the CDR3 is 17 residues. This chain's CDR3 is CASSLGTGDSYNSPLHF. For the CDR3, the DNA is TGCGCCAGCAGCTTGGGGACAGGGGACTCCTATAATTCACCCCTCCACTTT.

The V call is TRBV19, the J call TRBJ1-1, with 9 bases fitting TRBD1. This CDR3 has 16 residues. Germline CDR1 and CDR2: LNHDA and SQIVND (reference sequence). J gave up 0 bases and V 7 bases, and 9 bases lay outside the gene matches. The CDR3 spells CASNNRGPKLNTEAFF. The CDR3 DNA reads TGTGCCAGTAACAACAGGGGGCCCAAACTGAACACTGAAGCTTTCTTT.

This rearrangement joins TRBV7-8 to TRBJ1-4, with D hard to call. The V and J ends lost 6 bases and 8 bases respectively, with 13 bases between them. CDR1 and CDR2 (germline): SGHVS, FQNEAQ. The CDR3 runs 13 residues. The CDR3, as DNA: TGTGCCAGCAGATTTGGAGGCCGGGAAAAACTGTTTTTT. Residues: CASRFGGREKLFF. Looking up the rest from reference TRBV7-8 and TRBJ1-4 gives the full variable domain: GAGVSQSPRYKVAKRGQDVALRCDPISGHVSLFWYQQALGQGPEFLTYFQNEAQLDKSGLPSDRFFAERPEGSVSTLKIQRTQQEDSAVYLCASRFGGREKLFFGSGTQLSVL.

The V and J genes are TRBV18 and TRBJ1-2, with a possible D match to TRBD1 (6 bases). The V gene's germline CDR1 is KGHSH and CDR2 LQKENI. Trimming pared 3 bases from V and 4 bases from J, leaving 12 bases between. This CDR3 spans 14 amino acids. CDR3 protein: CASSPFAGVYGYTF. CDR3 DNA: TGTGCCAGCTCACCCTTCGCAGGGGTCTATGGCTACACCTTC.

V and J are TRBV19 and TRBJ1-1, with D possibly TRBD1 on 5 matching bases. V was cut by 3 bases and J by 1 base, with 18 bases left in between. Germline V lookup: CDR1 LNHDA, CDR2 SQIVND (reference sequence). The CDR3 runs 17 residues. CDR3 amino acids: CASSIGIGRTQNTEAFF. The DNA for the CDR3 is TGTGCCAGTAGTATTGGTATTGGGAGGACACAGAACACTGAAGCTTTCTTT. The entire variable domain, with the rest obtained from reference TRBV19 and TRBJ1-1, is as follows: DGGITQSPKYLFRKEGQNVTLSCEQNLNHDAMYWYRQDPGQGLRLIYYSQIVNDFQKGDIAEGYSVSREKKESFPLTVTSAQKNPTAFYLCASSIGIGRTQNTEAFFGQGTRLTVV.

The chain combines TRBV28 with TRBJ2-5; 15 bases align to TRBD2. The CDR3 runs 17 residues. The junction had 3 bases not matched to a gene; V was cut back by 3 bases and J by 1 base. Germline CDR1 is MDHEN and CDR2 is SYDVKM. The chain's CDR3 is CASSLGLAGGGQETQYF. In DNA, the CDR3 is TGTGCCAGCAGTTTGGGACTAGCGGGGGGAGGCCAAGAGACCCAGTACTTC.

The chain employs TRBV19 and TRBJ1-1, with 8 positions matching TRBD1. Germline CDR1 is LNHDA and CDR2 is SQIVND (reference sequence). The CDR3 loop spans 12 amino acids. V gave up 6 bases and J gave up 3 bases; unmatched junction bases: 0. CDR3 region: CASRQGDTEAFF. CDR3 coding DNA: TGTGCCAGTAGACAGGGGGACACTGAAGCTTTCTTT.

With regard to this clone: Other nucleotide sequences from this sample produce the same CDR3. The J gene is TRBJ1-5, the V gene TRBV5-1, with 7 positions matching TRBD1. This CDR3 is built from 15 residues. CDR1 and CDR2 from the germline V gene are SGHRS and YFSETQ. The V gene end was trimmed by 0 bases and the J gene end by 2 bases; junction bases not matched to a gene: 2. CDR3 nucleotides: TGCGCCAGCAGCTTGGAAGGGACAGGCAATCAGCCCCAGCATTTT. This translates into CASSLEGTGNQPQHF.

This chain connects TRBV5-6 to TRBJ1-1; D is unresolved. This CDR3 has 15 amino acids. CDR1 and CDR2 (germline): SGHDT, YYEEEE. V lost 0 bases and J lost 1, with 10 bases in between. The CDR3 DNA reads TGTGCCAGCAGCTTGGTCAACGGTAGGAACACTGAAGCTTTCTTT. This translates into CASSLVNGRNTEAFF. Drawing the rest from reference TRBV5-6 and TRBJ1-1, the complete variable domain is DAGVTQSPTHLIKTRGQQVTLRCSPKSGHDTVSWYQQALGQGPQFIFQYYEEEERQRGNFPDRFSGHQFPNYSSELNVNALLLGDSALYLCASSLVNGRNTEAFFGQGTRLTVV.

The rearrangement links TRBV7-9 to TRBJ1-1; D is possibly TRBD1 (5 bases). Germline assignment: CDR1 SEHNR and CDR2 FQNEAQ (reference sequence). V dropped 5 bases and J dropped 2 bases, with 9 bases sitting between them. The CDR3 consists of 13 residues. The CDR3 sequence: CASSTTVNTEAFF. The CDR3 region has the DNA TGTGCCAGCAGCACGACAGTTAACACTGAAGCTTTCTTT.

The chain couples TRBV5-1 to TRBJ2-7; 11 nucleotides line up with TRBD2. The CDR3 extends over 15 amino acids. V shed 2 bases and J 3 bases; nucleotides not matched to a gene: 4. In germline, CDR1 is SGHRS, CDR2 YFSETQ. In nucleotides, the CDR3 is TGCGCCAGCAGCTTACAGCTAGCGGGGGGCTACGAGCAGTACTTC. Encoded protein: CASSLQLAGGYEQYF.

The chain has TRBV19 and TRBJ1-1, with TRBD1 identical over 7 bases. CDR1 and CDR2 (germline): LNHDA, SQIVND (reference sequence). The CDR3 extends over 17 amino acids. V trimming: 9 bases; J trimming: 0 bases; junction bases outside the gene matches: 16. This CDR3 is CASRRQGIYKVNTEAFF. DNA for the CDR3: TGTGCCAGCCGTAGACAGGGAATTTATAAGGTGAACACTGAAGCTTTCTTT.

The chain is built from TRBV11-2 and TRBJ2-7; the D gene is possibly TRBD2 (6 bases). The CDR3 runs 16 residues. V lost 0 bases and J lost 6, with 18 bases in between. Germline V gene lookup returns CDR1 SGHAT and CDR2 FQNNGV. CDR3 coding DNA: TGTGCCAGCAGCTTAGATGGAGGGCTTGTGGGGTCCGAGCAGTACTTC. Its translation: CASSLDGGLVGSEQYF.